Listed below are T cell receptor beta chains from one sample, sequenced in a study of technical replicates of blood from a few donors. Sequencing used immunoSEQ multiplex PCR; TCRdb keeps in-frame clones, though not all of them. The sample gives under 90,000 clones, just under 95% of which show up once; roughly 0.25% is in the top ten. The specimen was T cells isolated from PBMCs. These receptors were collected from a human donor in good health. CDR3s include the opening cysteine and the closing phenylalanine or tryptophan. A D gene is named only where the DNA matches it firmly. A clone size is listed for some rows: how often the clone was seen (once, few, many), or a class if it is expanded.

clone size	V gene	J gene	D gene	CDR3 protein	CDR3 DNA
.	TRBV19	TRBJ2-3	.	CAGPGRLQADTQYF	TGTGCCGGACCGGGAAGACTTCAGGCAGATACGCAGTATTTT
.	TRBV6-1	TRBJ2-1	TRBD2	CASSVSGGSGNEQFF	TGTGCCAGCAGTGTGAGCGGGGGTTCCGGCAATGAGCAGTTCTTC
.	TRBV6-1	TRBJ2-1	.	CASTEGLNEQFF	TGTGCCAGCACCGAGGGACTCAATGAGCAGTTCTTC
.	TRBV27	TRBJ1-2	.	CASTPGGGNYGYTF	TGTGCCAGCACCCCGGGAGGGGGAAACTATGGCTACACCTTC
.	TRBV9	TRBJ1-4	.	CASSGHPGGGEKLFF	TGTGCCAGCAGCGGCCATCCGGGCGGGGGAGAAAAACTGTTTTTT
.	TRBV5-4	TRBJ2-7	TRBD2	CASSPSGGGLYEQYF	TGTGCCAGCAGCCCCTCTGGGGGAGGGCTCTACGAGCAGTACTTC
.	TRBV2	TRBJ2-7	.	CATIGASSYEQYF	TGTGCCACGATTGGGGCCAGCTCCTACGAGCAGTACTTC
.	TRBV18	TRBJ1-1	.	CASSPRNYRQTNTEAFF	TGTGCCAGCTCACCCCGAAACTACCGACAGACGAACACTGAAGCTTTCTTT
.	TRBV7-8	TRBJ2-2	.	CASSPLIGVGAGRTGELFF	TGTGCCAGCAGCCCACTGATTGGGGTTGGGGCAGGGAGGACCGGGGAGCTGTTTTTT
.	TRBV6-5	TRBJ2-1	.	CASSYLAGRNNEQFF	TGTGCCAGCAGTTACCTGGCGGGGAGAAACAATGAGCAGTTCTTC
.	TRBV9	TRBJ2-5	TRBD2	CASSVAPQAGGGQETQYF	TGTGCCAGCAGCGTAGCACCCCAAGCGGGGGGTGGTCAAGAGACCCAGTACTTC
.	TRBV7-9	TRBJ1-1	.	CASSSVNTEAFF	TGTGCCAGCAGCTCCGTGAACACTGAAGCTTTCTTT
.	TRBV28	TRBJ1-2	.	CASRLQGGGYTF	TGTGCCAGCAGACTACAGGGTGGTGGCTACACCTTC
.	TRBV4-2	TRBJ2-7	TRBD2	CASSQDTIGTSYEQYF	TGTGCCAGCAGCCAAGATACCATCGGGACTAGCTACGAGCAGTACTTC
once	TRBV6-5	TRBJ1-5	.	CASSYPNGAQHF	TGTGCCAGCAGTTACCCCAATGGAGCCCAGCATTTT
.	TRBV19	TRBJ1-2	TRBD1	CASSRAGQRTGGYTF	TGTGCCAGTAGTAGGGCGGGACAGCGAACTGGTGGCTACACCTTC
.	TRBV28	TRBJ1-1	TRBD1	CASGDSWNTEAFF	TGTGCCAGTGGGGACAGTTGGAACACTGAAGCTTTCTTT
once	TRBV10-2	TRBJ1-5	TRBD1	CASSETGVYSNQPQHF	TGCGCCAGCAGTGAGACAGGGGTCTATAGCAATCAGCCCCAGCATTTT
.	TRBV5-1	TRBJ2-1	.	CASSPARSLNEQFF	TGCGCCAGCAGCCCTGCTAGATCCCTCAATGAGCAGTTCTTC
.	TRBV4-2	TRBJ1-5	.	CASSQEARFGNQPQHF	TGTGCCAGCAGCCAAGAGGCGCGGTTCGGCAATCAGCCCCAGCATTTT
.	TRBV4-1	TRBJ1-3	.	CASSHNVRQDLNTIYF	TGCGCCAGCAGCCATAATGTAAGACAGGATTTAAACACCATATATTTT
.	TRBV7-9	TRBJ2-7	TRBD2	CASSFIAGDYEQYF	TGTGCCAGCAGCTTTATAGCGGGAGACTACGAGCAGTACTTC
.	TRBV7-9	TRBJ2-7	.	CASSTRDNPYEQYF	TGTGCCAGCAGTACACGGGACAACCCCTACGAGCAGTACTTC
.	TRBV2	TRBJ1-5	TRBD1	CASRKSLKGQPEGQPQHF	TGTGCCAGCAGGAAATCACTAAAGGGACAGCCGGAAGGTCAGCCCCAGCATTTT
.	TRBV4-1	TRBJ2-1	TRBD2	CASSQVGLAAYNEQFF	TGCGCCAGCAGCCAAGTCGGACTAGCGGCCTACAATGAGCAGTTCTTC
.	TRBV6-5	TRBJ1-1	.	CASIKQGNTEAFF	TGTGCCAGCATAAAACAGGGGAACACTGAAGCTTTCTTT
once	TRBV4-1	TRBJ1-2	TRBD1	CASSHRQGTHYGYTF	TGCGCCAGCAGCCACAGACAGGGAACACACTATGGCTACACCTTC
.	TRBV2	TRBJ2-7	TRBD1	CASQNGQGSYEQYF	TGTGCCAGCCAAAACGGACAGGGTTCCTACGAGCAGTACTTC
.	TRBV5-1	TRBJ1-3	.	CASSLGQVNSGNTIYF	TGCGCCAGCAGCTTGGGACAGGTTAACTCTGGAAACACCATATATTTT
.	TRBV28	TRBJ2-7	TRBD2	CASSVEGLAGGATGQYF	TGTGCCAGCAGCGTCGAGGGACTAGCGGGAGGAGCGACGGGGCAGTACTTC
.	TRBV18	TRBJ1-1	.	CASSPPQGINTEAFF	TGTGCCAGCTCACCACCCCAGGGAATAAACACTGAAGCTTTCTTT
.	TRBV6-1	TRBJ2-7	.	CASSDTTSFWEQYF	TGTGCCAGCAGTGATACGACTTCCTTTTGGGAGCAGTACTTC
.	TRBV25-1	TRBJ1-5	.	CASSGWSGNQPQHF	TGTGCCAGCAGTGGGTGGAGTGGCAATCAGCCCCAGCATTTT
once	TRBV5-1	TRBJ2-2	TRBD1	CASSLGNRGTGELFF	TGCGCCAGCAGCTTGGGGAACAGGGGAACCGGGGAGCTGTTTTTT
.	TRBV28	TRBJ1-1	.	CASSPYATGSNTEAFF	TGTGCCAGCAGTCCCTACGCGACAGGCAGTAACACTGAAGCTTTCTTT
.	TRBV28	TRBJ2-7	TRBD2	CASSLLASGIYEQYF	TGTGCCAGCAGTTTACTAGCTAGCGGGATCTACGAGCAGTACTTC
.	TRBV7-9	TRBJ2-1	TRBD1	CASSSMTGSSYNEQFF	TGTGCCAGCAGTTCTATGACAGGGAGCTCCTACAATGAGCAGTTCTTC